This section outlines one TCR beta chain sequence together with its context. This specimen belongs to a study of Graves' ophthalmopathy and Graves' hyperthyroidism. RNA served as the template for amplifying TCR beta CDR3 regions. Second-round multiplex PCR came after first-round RT-PCR with HTBI primers. TCRdb redid the calling of the multiplex PCR reads with MiXCR, one entry per CDR3 protein. Among tens of thousands of distinct CDR3 sequences, 45% to 55% were seen once, and the ten largest hold about 4.9%. The CDR3 spans 15 residues. Germline V CDR1 and CDR2: MNHNY, SVGAGI (reference sequence). Unmatched junction bases numbered 9, after V lost 4 bases and J lost 4 bases.

The sequence derives from an adult woman with Graves' ophthalmopathy. The sequenced sample consisted of peripheral blood. V gene TRBV6-6 combines with J gene TRBJ2-7, with TRBD1 matching 8 bases. CDR3 sequence reads: CASSSDGTGLYEQYF. The CDR3 DNA reads as TGTGCCAGCAGTTCCGACGGGACAGGTCTTTACGAGCAGTACTTC.